This T cell receptor (beta chain) was identified in a study of blood T cell repertoires in COVID-19. Produced via immunoSEQ multiplex PCR; TCRdb's table is partial and in-frame only. The repertoire holds almost 350,000 clones, approximately 89% seen once, with 3% to 4% in the top ten. This CDR3 is 13 amino acids long. Looked up from germline, CDR1 is SGHTA and CDR2 is FQGTGA. With 3 bases removed from V and 1 base from J, the gap between germline ends came to 6 bases. On this clone: The sample holds other DNA sequences that translate to the same CDR3.

This TCR derives from a woman aged 55-70 years with COVID-19, enrolled during active disease. The chain recombines TRBV7-3 with TRBJ1-1; D gene unclear. Sequences were obtained from peripheral blood. The CDR3 nucleotides read TGTGCCAGCAGCTTCTCGTCGAACACTGAAGCTTTCTTT. Translation gives CASSFSSNTEAFF. Together with reference TRBV7-3 and TRBJ1-1, the CDR3 gives the full variable domain: GAGVSQTPSNKVTEKGKYVELRCDPISGHTALYWYRQSLGQGPEFLIYFQGTGAADDSGLPNDRFFAVRPEGSVSTLKIQRTERGDSAVYLCASSFSSNTEAFFGQGTRLTVV.